The 10 T cell receptor beta chains below come from one sample, sequenced in a study of T cell responses to AZD1222 COVID-19 vaccine. Here immunoSEQ multiplex PCR was the method, and the copy in TCRdb shows in-frame clones only, minus some. Altogether under 140,000 clones are present, 92% being singletons, with the ten largest covering approximately 8%. Sequenced material: peripheral blood, taken on day 0 of AZD1222 vaccination. The receptors shown here come from an adult in good health.

This clone appeared a single time. The genes are TRBV7-2 and TRBJ2-3; 14 positions match TRBD2. With 7 bases clipped from V and 5 bases from J, the junction kept 5 bases outside the gene matches. Germline V lookup: CDR1 SGHTA, CDR2 FQGNSA. There are 15 residues in the CDR3. CDR3 in amino acids: CASTIGLAGGDTQYF. CDR3 nucleotides: TGTGCCAGCACCATAGGACTAGCGGGGGGAGATACGCAGTATTTT.

CDR3 residues: CASSLDLPSTETQYF. In DNA form, the CDR3 reads TGTGCCAGCAGCTTGGATCTTCCATCGACGGAGACCCAGTACTTC. V gene TRBV5-4 combines with J gene TRBJ2-5, with no clear D. Germline CDR1 reads SGHNT; CDR2 reads YYREEE (reference sequence). This CDR3 is built from 15 residues. Trimming took off 0 bases at V and 5 bases at J, with 14 bases between the two ends.

V and J are TRBV2 and TRBJ2-2; 10 nucleotides align to TRBD1. CDR3 length equals 17 residues. V dropped 7 bases and J dropped 4; count of bases not matched to a gene: 12. CDR1 SNHLY and CDR2 FYNNEI come from the germline V gene. The CDR3 nucleotides are TGTGCCAGCAAAACAGGAAGGACAGGGGGGAGCACCGGGGAGCTGTTTTTT. It is translated as CASKTGRTGGSTGELFF. Together with reference TRBV2 and TRBJ2-2, the CDR3 gives the full variable domain: EPEVTQTPSHQVTQMGQEVILRCVPISNHLYFYWYRQILGQKVEFLVSFYNNEISEKSEIFDDQFSVERPDGSNFTLKIRSTKLEDSAMYFCASKTGRTGGSTGELFFGEGSRLTVL.

This chain links TRBV30 with TRBJ2-7; 8 bases are a match to TRBD2. The CDR3 loop spans 16 amino acids. Germline loops: CDR1 GTSNPN, CDR2 SVGIG (reference sequence). J gave up 0 bases and V 1 base, and 8 bases lay outside the gene matches. CDR3 amino acids: CAWSGQSGGPSYEQYF. The CDR3 DNA follows: TGTGCCTGGAGTGGCCAAAGCGGGGGCCCCTCCTACGAGCAGTACTTC.

This clone has just one count. The chain has TRBV3-1 (or the pseudogene TRBV3-2) and TRBJ2-5; D assignment may be TRBD1 or TRBD2 (5 bases each). V was trimmed by 7 bases and J by 4 bases, leaving 16 bases between them. CDR1 is LGHDT and CDR2 is YNNKEL in the germline V gene (reference sequence). The CDR3 is 14 residues long. CDR3 nucleotide sequence: TGTGCCAGCACCAGGCGGGCAGGGAGAGAGACCCAGTACTTC. Protein product: CASTRRAGRETQYF.

V gene TRBV9 combines with J gene TRBJ2-5, with D perhaps given as TRBD1 or TRBD2 (6 bases each). There are 14 residues in the CDR3. Germline assignment: CDR1 SGDLS and CDR2 YYNGEE. Trimming took off 1 base at V and 5 bases at J, with 12 bases between the two ends. CDR3 region: CASSVRGGTETQYF. DNA of the CDR3: TGTGCCAGCAGCGTAAGAGGGGGGACGGAGACCCAGTACTTC.

Sample share makes this clone medium-sized (0.01 to 0.1%). In nucleotides, the CDR3 is TGTGCCAGCAGCTTGGGCGTCGGTCCGGGAGGCTACACCTTC. Its translation: CASSLGVGPGGYTF. This chain connects TRBV5-8 to TRBJ1-2; no clear D. Germline loops: CDR1 SGHTS, CDR2 YDEGEE. The CDR3 extends over 14 amino acids. V lost 0 bases to trimming and J lost 8 bases, with 14 bases between them.

The J gene is TRBJ2-1, the V gene TRBV2; 13 bases map to TRBD2. J lost 5 bases, V lost 9 bases, and 7 bases had no gene match. The CDR3 has 15 residues. Germline-derived CDR1 and CDR2 are SNHLY and FYNNEI. The CDR3 is CASGRTSGGDNEQFF. The CDR3 region has the DNA TGTGCCAGTGGACGAACTAGCGGGGGGGACAATGAGCAGTTCTTC.

The rearrangement joins TRBV2 to TRBJ1-1; D perhaps matches TRBD1 (6 bases). This CDR3 is built from 12 residues. The germline V and J ends were trimmed by 10 bases and 6 bases, with 15 bases remaining between them. Germline CDR1 SNHLY, CDR2 FYNNEI. DNA of the CDR3: TGTGCCACCCAGGTAGGGGGGGCTGAAGCTTTCTTT. It translates to CATQVGGAEAFF.

J is TRBJ2-3 and V is TRBV19; 11 bases match TRBD2. The CDR3 length is 15 residues. Germline CDR1 reads LNHDA; CDR2 reads SQIVND (reference sequence). Trimming removed 4 bases from V and 1 base from J; junction bases left unmatched: 1. As DNA, the CDR3 is TGTGCCAGTAGTACGGGACTAGCGGGCACAGATACGCAGTATTTT. It yields the protein CASSTGLAGTDTQYF.